This record looks at one T cell receptor (beta chain) sequence and its context. The data were obtained in a study of OX40 agonist ivuxolimab in advanced cancers. The V and J ends lost 0 bases and 4 bases respectively, with 12 bases between them. CDR1 and CDR2 from the germline V gene are SGHAT and FQNNGV. This CDR3 contains 15 residues. Measured with immunoSEQ multiplex PCR; TCRdb has only the in-frame clones, and not every one. The table shows 30,000 or so clones, with over 80% occurring only once. This receptor was obtained from an adult with an advanced solid tumor such as melanoma, head and neck, liver or kidney cancer. Sequencing used CD4+ or CD8+ T cells sorted from blood, obtained in a trial of the OX40 agonist ivuxolimab. The V gene is TRBV11-2, the J gene TRBJ1-1; D call uncertain. CDR3 sequence: CASSLDPGLGTEAFF. CDR3 coding DNA: TGTGCCAGCAGCTTAGATCCTGGCTTGGGCACTGAAGCTTTCTTT.